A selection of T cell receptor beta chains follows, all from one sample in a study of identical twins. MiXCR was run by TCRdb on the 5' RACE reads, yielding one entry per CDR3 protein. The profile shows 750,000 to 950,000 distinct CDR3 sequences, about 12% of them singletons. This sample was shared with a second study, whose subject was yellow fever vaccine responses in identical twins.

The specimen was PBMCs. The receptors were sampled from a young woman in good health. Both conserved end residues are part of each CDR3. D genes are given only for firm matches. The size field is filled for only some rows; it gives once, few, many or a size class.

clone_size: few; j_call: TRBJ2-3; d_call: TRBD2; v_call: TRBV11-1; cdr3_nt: TGTGCCAGCAGCCCAAAGCGGGGTAGCACAGATACGCAGTATTTT; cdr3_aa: CASSPKRGSTDTQYF
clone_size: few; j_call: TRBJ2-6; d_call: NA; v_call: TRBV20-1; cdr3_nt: TGCAGTGCTGCGGACTTTACTGGGGCCAACGTCCTGACTTTC; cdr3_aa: CSAADFTGANVLTF
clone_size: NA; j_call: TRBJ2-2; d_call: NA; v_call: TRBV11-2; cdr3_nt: TGTGCCAGCAGCTTAGATTACGGCACCGGGGAGCTGTTTTTT; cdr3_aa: CASSLDYGTGELFF
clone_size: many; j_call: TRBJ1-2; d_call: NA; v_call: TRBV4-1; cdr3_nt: TGCGCCAGCAGCCAAGATTGGGCCGCTTCAGTGGGCTATGGCTACACCTTC; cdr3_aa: CASSQDWAASVGYGYTF
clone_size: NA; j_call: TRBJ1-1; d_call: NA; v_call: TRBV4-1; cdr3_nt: TGCGCCAGCAGCCAATCCGGACGGACGAACACTGAAGCTTTCTTT; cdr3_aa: CASSQSGRTNTEAFF
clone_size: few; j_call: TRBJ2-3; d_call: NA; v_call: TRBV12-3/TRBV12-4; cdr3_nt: TGTGCCAGCAGCAATAGCGGAGGAAGCACAGATACGCAGTATTTT; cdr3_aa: CASSNSGGSTDTQYF
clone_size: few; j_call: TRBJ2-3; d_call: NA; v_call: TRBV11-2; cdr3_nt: TGTGCCAGCAGCTCCTTGGGGGGAAACACAGATACGCAGTATTTT; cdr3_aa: CASSSLGGNTDTQYF
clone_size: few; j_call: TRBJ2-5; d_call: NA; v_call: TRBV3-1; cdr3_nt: TGTGCCAGCAGCCATTTTGCAGGCTACCAAGAGACCCAGTACTTC; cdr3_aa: CASSHFAGYQETQYF
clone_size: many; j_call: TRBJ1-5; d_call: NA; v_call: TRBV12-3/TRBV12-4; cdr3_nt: TGTGCCAGCAGTTTAATGGGGGGGGTTAGCAATCAGCCCCAGCATTTT; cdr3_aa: CASSLMGGVSNQPQHF
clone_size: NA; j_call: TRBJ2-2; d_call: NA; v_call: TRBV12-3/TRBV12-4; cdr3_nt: TGTGCCAGCAGTTTCCGCAGGGCCACCGGGGAGCTGTTTTTT; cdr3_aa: CASSFRRATGELFF
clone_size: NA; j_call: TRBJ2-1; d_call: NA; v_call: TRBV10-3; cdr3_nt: TGTGCCATCAGTGACTCTGCGGGGTTGTCCTACAATGAGCAGTTCTTC; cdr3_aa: CAISDSAGLSYNEQFF